This T cell receptor beta chain was obtained from a study of control samples from healthy donors and cancer patients. The ends lost 3 bases at V and 7 bases at J; junction bases unmatched: 2. CDR3 size: 13 residues. Germline values: CDR1 MNHEY, CDR2 SMNVEV (reference sequence). Using immunoSEQ multiplex PCR, the repertoire was profiled, and TCRdb retains in-frame clones only, with some absent. This sample yields around 90,000 clones, of which approximately 86% are seen a single time; around 21% belongs to the top ten. Sequenced material: blood. The V call is TRBV27, the J call TRBJ2-1, with 8 bases matching TRBD2. This TCR derives from a man younger than 45 in good health. The CDR3 region has the DNA TGTGCCAGCAGTTTCGGGGGGGGGAATGAGCAGTTCTTC. This codes for CASSFGGGNEQFF.